The clone carrying this T cell receptor (beta chain) was detected many times. Its matching antigen is unknown. The record originates from a study of T cell repertoires in cytomegalovirus infection. The wider study: As its CMV epitopes, the study selected recently identified HLA-C-restricted and well-studied HLA-B-restricted targets. Public TCR beta signatures indicated both CMV infection and matching HLA type.

Overall study results and limits: HLA-C-restricted, CMV-specific TCR beta clonotypes were dominant ex vivo. Accumulated public TCR beta family frequency recognized individuals carrying CMV together with the relevant HLA.

TCRdb redid the calling of the reads with MiXCR, one entry per CDR3 protein. Found here are over 100,000 distinct CDR3 sequences, around 28% of them singletons; the top ten hold about three quarters. With 4 bases removed from V and 0 bases from J, the gap between germline ends came to 10 bases. Germline V CDR1 and CDR2: SGHTA, FQGNSA. This CDR3 is built from 15 residues. The gene calls are TRBV7-2 and TRBJ1-5; D is perhaps TRBD1 (6 bases). The material sequenced was CD8+ T cells from cultured PBMCs, taken from culture after CMV antigen stimulation. This TCR derives from a human donor in good health (CMV status not recorded). Some clones in this sample may be carry-over from other donors' samples. The CDR3 DNA follows: TGTGCCAGCAGCTCCTGGGGGGCTAGCAATCAGCCCCAGCATTTT. Translation gives CASSSWGASNQPQHF.